Sequencing of this T cell receptor (beta chain) was carried out in a study of multiple sclerosis patients with progressive multifocal leukoencephalopathy. Germline values: CDR1 SGHTA, CDR2 FQGNSA. The CDR3 loop spans 15 amino acids. V dropped 0 bases and J dropped 6 bases, with 12 bases sitting between them. To note about this clone: The antigen remains undetermined.

General study findings and limits: Less diverse TRB repertoires were suggested in most PML patients. No common TRBV or TRBJ usage or pairing appeared at PML.

Time point described: about 6 months of natalizumab therapy. Libraries were prepared by immunoSEQ multiplex PCR; TCRdb keeps only in-frame clonotypes and omits some of them. The sample consists of tens of thousands of clones, roughly 91% of them appearing once. The TCR originated in a human donor with multiple sclerosis. The chain is built from TRBV7-2 and TRBJ2-1, with D perhaps being TRBD1 or TRBD2 (6 bases each). Sequencing was performed on PBMCs, taken from a patient treated with natalizumab. For the CDR3, the DNA is TGTGCCAGCAGCTTAGCGTGGGGGGCATTCAATGAGCAGTTCTTC. It is translated as CASSLAWGAFNEQFF.